Below are 31 T cell receptor beta chains sequenced from a single sample in a study of shared clonotypes between healthy human individuals. Sequenced by immunoSEQ multiplex PCR; TCRdb stores in-frame clones only, minus some. The table includes about 2 million clones, around 95% detected once. Sequenced input: naive CD4+ T cells sorted from blood. Subset indicated: CD45RA+ positively selected. These receptors were taken from a man younger than 30 in good health.

The chain combines TRBV6-1 with TRBJ1-2; D call uncertain. CDR3 size: 14 residues. Germline lookup yields CDR1 MNHNS and CDR2 SASEGT. The V end lost 7 bases, the J end lost 7 bases, and 19 bases lay between the germline ends. In DNA form, the CDR3 reads TGTGCCAGCATTGTAACGAAAAGCCAAGGTGGCTACACCTTC. Protein sequence: CASIVTKSQGGYTF.

The chain combines TRBV6-4 with TRBJ1-1; D remains unclear. The CDR3 is 13 amino acids. The germline V gene encodes CDR1 MRHNA and CDR2 SNTAGT. V lost 6 bases and J lost 1, with 9 bases in between. The CDR3 coding sequence is TGTGCCAGCAGCCTCGACGGGAACACTGAAGCTTTCTTT. Amino acid sequence: CASSLDGNTEAFF.

CDR3 sequence: CASSLGGSLYNEQFF. CDR3 sequence (DNA): TGTGCCAGCAGTTTGGGAGGGAGTCTCTACAATGAGCAGTTCTTC. This chain joins TRBV27 and TRBJ2-1; 7 bases agree with TRBD2. The CDR3 is 15 amino acids. J gave up 3 bases and V 3 bases, and 5 bases lay outside the gene matches. Germline values: CDR1 MNHEY, CDR2 SMNVEV (reference sequence).

The chain employs TRBV27 and TRBJ2-5; D not certain. The CDR3 is 15 amino acids. In germline, CDR1 is MNHEY, CDR2 SMNVEV (reference sequence). The germline V and J ends were trimmed by 0 bases and 3 bases, with 11 bases remaining between them. This CDR3 is CASSLSYVGKETQYF. CDR3 DNA sequence: TGTGCCAGCAGTTTATCTTATGTAGGGAAAGAGACCCAGTACTTC.

For this clone: A much larger clone is a single base away; this may be a read error. DNA for the CDR3: TGTGCCAGCAGCTCGGACGGGGGGAGCTCCTACGAGCAGTACTTC. Its translation is CASSSDGGSSYEQYF. This sequence joins TRBV7-3 and TRBJ2-7; 7 nucleotides match TRBD2. With V trimmed by 4 bases and J by 0 bases, 6 bases remained unmatched. The CDR3 consists of 15 residues. Germline CDR1 and CDR2: SGHTA and FQGTGA.

The V and J genes are TRBV2 and TRBJ1-1, with D possibly TRBD1 on 5 matching bases. CDR1 is SNHLY, CDR2 FYNNEI, per germline. V dropped 5 bases and J dropped 5 bases, with 12 bases sitting between them. The CDR3 is made up of 13 amino acids. CDR3 residues: CASSPQRGTEAFF. CDR3 nucleotide sequence: TGTGCCAGCAGTCCTCAGCGGGGGACTGAAGCTTTCTTT.

The chain couples TRBV7-9 to TRBJ1-1, with 8 positions matching TRBD1. Germline loops: CDR1 SEHNR, CDR2 FQNEAQ (reference sequence). Trimming cost V 5 bases and J 6 bases; bases outside gene matches: 8. The CDR3 is 14 amino acids. CDR3 region: CASSLTAGQAEAFF. The CDR3 DNA sequence: TGTGCCAGCAGCCTCACGGCGGGACAGGCTGAAGCTTTCTTT.

This chain uses TRBV10-1 with TRBJ2-7; no clear D gene. This CDR3 contains 12 residues. The V and J ends lost 3 bases and 3 bases respectively, with 6 bases between them. The germline CDR1 and CDR2 sequences are WNHNN and SYGVQD (reference sequence). CDR3 sequence (DNA): TGCGCCAGCAGTGAACCCAGCTACGAGCAGTACTTC. Amino acid sequence: CASSEPSYEQYF.

The rearrangement joins TRBV5-4 to TRBJ2-1; D uncertain. CDR1 and CDR2 (germline): SGHNT, YYREEE (reference sequence). V was cut by 8 bases and J by 8 bases, with 11 bases left in between. The CDR3 is 11 amino acids. CDR3 sequence reads: CASASGYEQFF. CDR3 bases: TGTGCCAGTGCCTCGGGTTATGAGCAGTTCTTC.

The chain uses TRBV10-2 and TRBJ2-3; 9 bases agree with TRBD2. V lost 3 bases to trimming and J lost 6 bases; unmatched junction nucleotides: 4. Germline values: CDR1 WSHSY, CDR2 SAAADI. The CDR3 runs to 14 residues. CDR3 region: CASSDGGRVDTQYF. The DNA for the CDR3 is TGCGCCAGCAGTGATGGCGGGAGGGTGGATACGCAGTATTTT.

The chain is built from TRBV7-9 and TRBJ2-2; TRBD1 is a possible D gene (6 bases). The CDR3 has 15 amino acids. CDR1 SEHNR and CDR2 FQNEAQ come from the germline V gene (reference sequence). The V end lost 5 bases, the J end lost 2 bases, and 12 bases lay between the germline ends. The CDR3, as DNA: TGTGCCAGCAGCCTCAGGGGCGGCAACACCGGGGAGCTGTTTTTT. This sequence encodes CASSLRGGNTGELFF.

This clone was detected once. The chain carries TRBV5-4 and TRBJ1-2, with TRBD1 as a possible D gene (5 bases). The CDR3 totals 15 residues. V was clipped by 4 bases and J by 5 bases, with 18 bases between them. The germline V gene has CDR1 SGHNT and CDR2 YYREEE (reference sequence). The CDR3 loop reads CASSPAGGYSYGYTF. In DNA form, the CDR3 reads TGTGCCAGCAGCCCCGCCGGGGGTTACAGTTATGGCTACACCTTC.

V gene TRBV5-1 combines with J gene TRBJ2-3; the match to TRBD1 covers 8 bases. CDR3 length equals 15 residues. With V trimmed by 4 bases and J by 4 bases, 8 bases remained unmatched. Germline V gene sequence: CDR1 SGHRS, CDR2 YFSETQ. CDR3 amino acids: CASSPPTGASDTQYF. For the CDR3, the DNA is TGCGCCAGCAGCCCGCCGACAGGGGCTTCAGATACGCAGTATTTT.

This chain joins TRBV2 and TRBJ1-1; 9 nucleotides line up with TRBD1. Unmatched junction bases numbered 3, after V lost 6 bases and J lost 10 bases. Germline V lookup: CDR1 SNHLY, CDR2 FYNNEI. CDR3 length: 11 residues. The CDR3 sequence: CASRTGGVAFF. The CDR3 nucleotides are TGTGCCAGCAGGACAGGGGGGGTAGCTTTCTTT.

The CDR3 DNA reads as TGCGCCAGCGGGACAGGCTACAATGAGCAGTTCTTC. Translating it yields CASGTGYNEQFF. The chain couples TRBV10-1 to TRBJ2-1; 8 bases line up with TRBD1. Germline trimming cut 8 bases from V and 3 bases from J; bases unmatched to any gene: 0. CDR1 is WNHNN and CDR2 is SYGVQD in the germline V gene (reference sequence). The CDR3 is made up of 12 amino acids.

Concerning this clone itself: The germline gene is not matched at one end of the junction; a read error may be the cause. The sample holds other DNA sequences that translate to the same CDR3. The chain uses TRBV29-1 and TRBJ1-1; D is undetermined. CDR1 SQVTM and CDR2 ANQGSEA come from the germline V gene. The CDR3 contains 13 residues. This chain's CDR3 is CSVEGQPNTEAFF. The CDR3 DNA reads as TGCAGCGTGGAAGGTCAACCGAACACTGAAGCTTTCTTT. Using reference TRBV29-1 and TRBJ1-1 for the parts outside the CDR3, the full variable domain is SAVISQKPSRDICQRGTSLTIQCQVDSQVTMMFWYRQQPGQSLTLIATANQGSEATYESGFVIDKFPISRPNLTFSTLTVSNMSPEDSSIYLCSVEGQPNTEAFFGQGTRLTVV.

The genes are TRBV5-1 and TRBJ2-7, with D perhaps TRBD1 (5 bases). Germline CDR1 is SGHRS and CDR2 is YFSETQ. V dropped 7 bases and J dropped 1 base, with 9 bases sitting between them. This CDR3 comprises 12 residues. CDR3 sequence: CASGHGSYEQYF. Here the CDR3 DNA reads TGCGCCAGCGGACATGGATCCTACGAGCAGTACTTC.

This chain joins TRBV4-1 and TRBJ2-7; D is unclear. Trimming took off 0 bases at V and 4 bases at J, with 7 bases between the two ends. Germline V gene sequence: CDR1 MGHRA, CDR2 YSYEKL. CDR3 length: 13 amino acids. The CDR3: CASSQDRRYEQYF. The CDR3 nucleotides are TGCGCCAGCAGCCAAGATCGAAGGTACGAGCAGTACTTC.

The rearrangement joins TRBV5-4 to TRBJ2-7; no definite D call. The CDR3 runs to 15 residues. Trimming left V 0 bases short and J 3 bases short, with 13 bases between. Germline V gene lookup returns CDR1 SGHNT and CDR2 YYREEE (reference sequence). This CDR3 is CASSLGGTWIYEQYF. The CDR3 DNA sequence: TGTGCCAGCAGCTTGGGAGGAACTTGGATCTACGAGCAGTACTTC.

Remarks on this clone: One end of the junction is discordant with germline, which a read error may explain. This chain links TRBV7-6 with TRBJ1-2; weak D call: TRBD1 (5 bases). Germline values: CDR1 SGHVS, CDR2 FNYEAQ. The CDR3 is 13 residues long. The CDR3 region has the DNA TGTGCCAGCAGTTTAGACAGTCAGTATGGCTACACCTTC. This codes for CASSLDSQYGYTF.

The V and J genes are TRBV6-5 and TRBJ2-1; D is uncertain. Trimming stripped 5 bases from V and 5 bases from J, with 13 bases between. CDR3 length equals 14 residues. CDR1 MNHEY and CDR2 SVGAGI come from the germline V gene. CDR3 DNA sequence: TGTGCCAGCAGTCGGACCGGGCCTCACAATGAGCAGTTCTTC. Protein: CASSRTGPHNEQFF.

The chain has TRBV6-1 and TRBJ2-1; D remains ambiguous. CDR3 size: 13 residues. Trimming took 1 base from V and 10 from J, leaving 11 bases between them. Germline CDR1 and CDR2: MNHNS and SASEGT. The CDR3 DNA follows: TGTGCCAGCAGTGAAGAGGGCGAACTCGAGCAGTTCTTC. The encoded protein is CASSEEGELEQFF.

J is TRBJ2-3 and V is TRBV5-6, with 9 bases identical to TRBD2. Germline CDR1 and CDR2: SGHDT and YYEEEE. The junction had 6 bases not matched to a gene; V was cut back by 1 base and J by 6 bases. The CDR3 runs to 15 residues. The CDR3 DNA sequence: TGTGCCAGCAGCTTGTTAGCGGGAGTATCCGATACGCAGTATTTT. Protein product: CASSLLAGVSDTQYF.

The gene calls are TRBV4-2 and TRBJ1-2; 8 nucleotides line up with TRBD1. Trimming took 6 bases from V and 6 from J; bases not matched to a gene: 6. CDR1 and CDR2 from the germline V gene are LGHNA and YNFKEQ. This CDR3 spans 13 amino acids. Written as DNA, the CDR3 is TGTGCCAGCAGACCAGGACAGGGTAATGGCTACACCTTC. It translates to CASRPGQGNGYTF.

The chain recombines TRBV7-9 with TRBJ2-7, with a tentative D call TRBD1 (5 bases). CDR1 is SEHNR, CDR2 FQNEAQ, per germline (reference sequence). The germline V and J ends were trimmed by 5 bases and 0 bases, with 17 bases remaining between them. The CDR3 has 16 residues. CDR3 DNA sequence: TGTGCCAGCAGCCCCCCGCCGCCAGGGCGCTCCTACGAGCAGTACTTC. Its protein is CASSPPPPGRSYEQYF. Drawing the rest from reference TRBV7-9 and TRBJ2-7, the complete variable domain is DTGVSQNPRHKITKRGQNVTFRCDPISEHNRLYWYRQTLGQGPEFLTYFQNEAQLEKSRLLSDRFSAERPKGSFSTLEIQRTEQGDSAMYLCASSPPPPGRSYEQYFGPGTRLTVT.

In the case of this clone: This CDR3 is also generated by other DNA sequences in the sample. V is TRBV9 and J is TRBJ2-5, with TRBD1 as a possible D gene (5 bases). Trimming cost V 0 bases and J 0 bases, with 6 bases left between them. The germline V gene has CDR1 SGDLS and CDR2 YYNGEE. The CDR3 has 14 amino acids. CDR3 sequence reads: CASSVEGYQETQYF. CDR3 sequence (DNA): TGTGCCAGCAGCGTAGAGGGGTACCAAGAGACCCAGTACTTC.

CDR3 protein: CASSYSNPGGQPQHF. The DNA for the CDR3 is TGTGCCAGCAGTTACTCAAATCCGGGAGGTCAGCCCCAGCATTTT. J is TRBJ1-5 and V is TRBV6-6; D unresolved. Trimming cost V 0 bases and J 6 bases, with 12 bases left between them. CDR3 size: 15 residues. Germline CDR1 MNHNY, CDR2 SVGAGI (reference sequence).

On this clone itself: This sample also contains other DNA sequences that code for the same CDR3. This sequence joins TRBV18 and TRBJ1-3; D gene ambiguous. With 6 bases removed from V and 3 bases from J, the gap between germline ends came to 6 bases. The germline V gene encodes CDR1 KGHSH and CDR2 LQKENI. The CDR3 contains 12 residues. CDR3 in DNA: TGTGCCAGCTCCCTGGATGGAAACACCATATATTTT. Translation: CASSLDGNTIYF.

This sequence joins TRBV14 and TRBJ1-1; D is ambiguous. The CDR3 covers 14 residues. CDR1 and CDR2 (germline): SGHDN, FVKESK. Trimming removed 5 bases at V and 4 bases at J, with 14 bases between. CDR3 coding DNA: TGTGCCAGCAGCTACCACGGGGTGGGCACTGAAGCTTTCTTT. Translated, it gives CASSYHGVGTEAFF.

The CDR3 DNA follows: TGTGCCAGCAGTGGGGGCTTTTGGACTAGCGGGAGCTACGAGCAGTACTTC. Translating gives CASSGGFWTSGSYEQYF. The rearrangement joins TRBV2 to TRBJ2-7, with 13 bases matching TRBD2. This CDR3 comprises 17 residues. The V gene's germline CDR1 is SNHLY and CDR2 FYNNEI. The V segment lost 4 bases and the J segment 3 bases; nucleotides outside the gene matches: 9.

V usage is TRBV11-2 and J usage is TRBJ1-2, with a tentative D call TRBD1 (5 bases). Germline-derived CDR1 and CDR2 are SGHAT and FQNNGV. The CDR3 loop spans 16 amino acids. V shed 5 bases and J shed 0 bases, with 16 bases lying between them. The CDR3 region has the DNA TGTGCCAGCAGCCATCCAAGGGGACCGACTAACTATGGCTACACCTTC. Translated, it gives CASSHPRGPTNYGYTF.